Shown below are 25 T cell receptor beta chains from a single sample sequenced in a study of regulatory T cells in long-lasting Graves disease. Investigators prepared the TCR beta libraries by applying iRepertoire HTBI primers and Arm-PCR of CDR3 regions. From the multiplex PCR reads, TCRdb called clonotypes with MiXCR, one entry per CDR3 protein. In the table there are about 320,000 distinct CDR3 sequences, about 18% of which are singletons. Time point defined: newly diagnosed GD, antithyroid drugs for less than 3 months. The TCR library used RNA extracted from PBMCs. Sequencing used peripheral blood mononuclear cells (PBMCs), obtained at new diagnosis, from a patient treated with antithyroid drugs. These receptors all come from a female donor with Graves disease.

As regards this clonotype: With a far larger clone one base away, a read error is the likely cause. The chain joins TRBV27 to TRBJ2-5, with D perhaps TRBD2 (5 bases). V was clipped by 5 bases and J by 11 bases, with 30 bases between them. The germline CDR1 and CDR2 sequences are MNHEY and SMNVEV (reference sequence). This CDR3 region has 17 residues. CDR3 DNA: TGTGCCAGCAGTCCCATAGGGCCTGGGAGCTCCTACAATGAGCAGTACTTC. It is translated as CASSPIGPGSSYNEQYF.

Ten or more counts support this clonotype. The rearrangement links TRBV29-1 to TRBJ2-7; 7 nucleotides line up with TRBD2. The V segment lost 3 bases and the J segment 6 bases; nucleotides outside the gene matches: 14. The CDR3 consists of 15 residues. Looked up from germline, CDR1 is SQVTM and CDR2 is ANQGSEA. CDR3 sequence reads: CSVDPAREGPGEQYF. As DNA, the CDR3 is TGCAGCGTTGACCCCGCAAGGGAGGGCCCGGGCGAGCAGTACTTC.

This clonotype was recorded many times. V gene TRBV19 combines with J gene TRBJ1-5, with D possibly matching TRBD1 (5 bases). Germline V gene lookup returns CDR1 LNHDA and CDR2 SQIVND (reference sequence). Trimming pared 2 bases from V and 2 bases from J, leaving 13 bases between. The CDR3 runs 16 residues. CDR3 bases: TGTGCCAGTAGTATACAAGGGGCCGGCGGCAATCAGCCCCAGCATTTT. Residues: CASSIQGAGGNQPQHF.

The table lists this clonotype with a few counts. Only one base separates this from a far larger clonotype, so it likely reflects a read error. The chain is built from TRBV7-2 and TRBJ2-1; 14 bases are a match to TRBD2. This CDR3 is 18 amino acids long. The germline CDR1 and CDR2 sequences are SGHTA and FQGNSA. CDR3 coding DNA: TGTGCCAGCAGCCCGGTAGGACTAGCGGGAGGAACCTACGATGAGCAGTTCTTC. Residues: CASSPVGLAGGTYDEQFF.

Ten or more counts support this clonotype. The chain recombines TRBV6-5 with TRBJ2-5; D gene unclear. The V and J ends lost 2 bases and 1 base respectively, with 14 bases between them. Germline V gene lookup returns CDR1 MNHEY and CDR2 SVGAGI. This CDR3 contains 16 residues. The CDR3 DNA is TGTGCCAGCAGTTACCCGCAGGAAATTGCCCAAGAGACCCAGTACTTC. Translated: CASSYPQEIAQETQYF.

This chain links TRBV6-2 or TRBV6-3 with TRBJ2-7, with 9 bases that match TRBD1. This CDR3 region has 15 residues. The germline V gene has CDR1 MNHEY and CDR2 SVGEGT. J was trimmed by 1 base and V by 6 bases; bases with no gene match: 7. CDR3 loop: CASRQPTGGSYEQYF. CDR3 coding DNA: TGTGCCAGCAGACAGCCGACAGGGGGATCCTACGAGCAGTACTTC.

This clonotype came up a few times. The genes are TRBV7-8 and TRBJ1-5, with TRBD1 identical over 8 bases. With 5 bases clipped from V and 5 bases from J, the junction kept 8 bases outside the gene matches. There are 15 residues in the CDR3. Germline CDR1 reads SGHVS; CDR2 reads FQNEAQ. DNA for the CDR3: TGTGCCAGCAGCCCGCGGACAGGGAACCATCAGCCCCAGCATTTT. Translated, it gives CASSPRTGNHQPQHF.

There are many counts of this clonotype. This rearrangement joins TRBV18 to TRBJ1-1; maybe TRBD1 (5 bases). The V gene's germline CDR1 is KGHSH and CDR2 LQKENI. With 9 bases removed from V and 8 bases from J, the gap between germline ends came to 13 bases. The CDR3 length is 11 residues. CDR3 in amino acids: CASNGQIEAFF. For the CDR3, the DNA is TGTGCCAGTAATGGACAAATCGAAGCTTTCTTT. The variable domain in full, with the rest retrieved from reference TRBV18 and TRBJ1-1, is NAGVMQNPRHLVRRRGQEARLRCSPMKGHSHVYWYRQLPEEGLKFMVYLQKENIIDESGMPKERFSAEFPKEGPSILRIQQVVRGDSAAYFCASNGQIEAFFGQGTRLTVV.

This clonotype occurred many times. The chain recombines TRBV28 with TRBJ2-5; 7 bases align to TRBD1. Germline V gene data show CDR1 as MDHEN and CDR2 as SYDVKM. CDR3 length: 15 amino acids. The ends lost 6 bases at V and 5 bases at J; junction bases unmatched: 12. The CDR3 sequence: CASSTNPGGRETQYF. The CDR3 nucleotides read TGTGCCAGCAGCACTAACCCAGGGGGTCGGGAGACCCAGTACTTC.

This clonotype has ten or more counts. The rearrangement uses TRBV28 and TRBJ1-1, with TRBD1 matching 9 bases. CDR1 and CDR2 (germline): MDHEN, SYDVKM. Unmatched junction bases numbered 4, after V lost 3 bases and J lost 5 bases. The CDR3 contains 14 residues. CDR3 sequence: CASSFGQGKTEAFF. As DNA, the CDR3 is TGTGCCAGCAGTTTCGGACAGGGGAAGACTGAAGCTTTCTTT.

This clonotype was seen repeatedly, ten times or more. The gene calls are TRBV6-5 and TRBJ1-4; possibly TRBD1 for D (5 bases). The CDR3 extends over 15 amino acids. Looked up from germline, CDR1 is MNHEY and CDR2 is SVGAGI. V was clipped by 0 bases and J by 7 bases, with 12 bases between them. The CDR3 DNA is TGTGCCAGCAGTTACTCGATGGGGCGCCCTGAAAAACTGTTTTTT. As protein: CASSYSMGRPEKLFF.

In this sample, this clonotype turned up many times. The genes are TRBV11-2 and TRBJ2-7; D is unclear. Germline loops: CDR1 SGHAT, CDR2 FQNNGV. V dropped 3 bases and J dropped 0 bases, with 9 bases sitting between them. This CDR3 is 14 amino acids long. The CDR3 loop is CASSFNSLSYEQYF. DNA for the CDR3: TGTGCCAGCAGCTTTAATAGCCTCTCCTACGAGCAGTACTTC.

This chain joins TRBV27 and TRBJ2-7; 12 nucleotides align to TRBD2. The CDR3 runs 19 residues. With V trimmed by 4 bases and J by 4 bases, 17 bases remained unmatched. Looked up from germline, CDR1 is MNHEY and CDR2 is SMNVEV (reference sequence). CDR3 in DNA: TGTGCCAGCAGTTCCGAACCCTTAGGGCTAGCGGGAGGGCCATACGAGCAGTACTTC. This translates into CASSSEPLGLAGGPYEQYF.

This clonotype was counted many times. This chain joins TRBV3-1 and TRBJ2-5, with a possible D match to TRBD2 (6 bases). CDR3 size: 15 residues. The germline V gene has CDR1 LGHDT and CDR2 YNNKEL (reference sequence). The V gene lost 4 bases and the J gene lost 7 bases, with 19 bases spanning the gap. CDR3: CASSLAASRRGTQYF. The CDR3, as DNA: TGTGCCAGCAGCCTCGCCGCTAGTCGGAGGGGGACCCAGTACTTC.

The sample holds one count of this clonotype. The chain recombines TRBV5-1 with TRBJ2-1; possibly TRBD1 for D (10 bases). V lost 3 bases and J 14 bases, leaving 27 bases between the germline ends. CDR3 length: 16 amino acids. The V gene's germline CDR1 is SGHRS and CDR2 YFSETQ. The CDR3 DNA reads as TGCGCCAGCAGCTCGGCCGGGACAGGGGTCGCGGGAGGGGAGTTCTTC. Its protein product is CASSSAGTGVAGGEFF.

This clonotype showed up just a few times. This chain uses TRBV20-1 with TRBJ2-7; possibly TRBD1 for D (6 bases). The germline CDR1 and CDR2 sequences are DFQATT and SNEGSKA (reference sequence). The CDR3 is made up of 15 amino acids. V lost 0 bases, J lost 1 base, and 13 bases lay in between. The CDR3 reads CSARDRSRGSYEQYF. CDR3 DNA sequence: TGCAGTGCTAGAGATCGGTCCAGGGGATCCTACGAGCAGTACTTC.

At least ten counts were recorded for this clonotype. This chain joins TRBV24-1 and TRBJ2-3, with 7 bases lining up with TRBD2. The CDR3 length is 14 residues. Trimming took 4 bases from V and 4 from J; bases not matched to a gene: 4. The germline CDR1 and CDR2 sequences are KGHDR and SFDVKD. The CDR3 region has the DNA TGTGCCACCAGTGACAGCGGGGAGGCAGATACGCAGTATTTT. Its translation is CATSDSGEADTQYF.

The CDR3 is CASSQGRGGNTEAFF. The CDR3 DNA is TGTGCCAGCAGCCAAGGCAGGGGTGGGAACACTGAAGCTTTCTTT. The chain joins TRBV3-1 to TRBJ1-1; TRBD1 might be the D (6 bases). Germline CDR1 LGHDT, CDR2 YNNKEL (reference sequence). This CDR3 is built from 15 residues. V was cut by 1 base and J by 1 base, with 10 bases left in between.

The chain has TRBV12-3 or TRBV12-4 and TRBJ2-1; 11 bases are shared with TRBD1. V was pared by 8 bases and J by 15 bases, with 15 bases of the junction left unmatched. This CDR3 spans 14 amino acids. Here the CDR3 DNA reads TGTGCCAGCGGCCAAGATACCCGCGGGACAGGGGGGTTCTTC. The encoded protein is CASGQDTRGTGGFF.

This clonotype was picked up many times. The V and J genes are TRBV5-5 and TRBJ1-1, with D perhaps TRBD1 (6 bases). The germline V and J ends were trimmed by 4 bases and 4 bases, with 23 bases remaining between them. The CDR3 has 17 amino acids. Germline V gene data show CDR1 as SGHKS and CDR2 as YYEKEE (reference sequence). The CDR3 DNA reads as TGTGCCAGCAGCGCCGGTGGGGGGGCCCTACGCGGCACTGAAGCTTTCTTT. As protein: CASSAGGGALRGTEAFF. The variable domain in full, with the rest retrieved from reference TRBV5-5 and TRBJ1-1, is DAGVTQSPTHLIKTRGQQVTLRCSPISGHKSVSWYQQVLGQGPQFIFQYYEKEERGRGNFPDRFSARQFPNYSSELNVNALLLGDSALYLCASSAGGGALRGTEAFFGQGTRLTVV.

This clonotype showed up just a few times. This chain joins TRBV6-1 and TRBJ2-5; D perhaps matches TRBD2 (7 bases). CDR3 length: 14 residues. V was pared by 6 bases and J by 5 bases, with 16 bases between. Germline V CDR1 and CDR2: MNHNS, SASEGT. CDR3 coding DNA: TGTGCCAGCAGCCCTGGGGGGGCTTTTGAGACCCAGTACTTC. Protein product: CASSPGGAFETQYF.

Here the CDR3 DNA reads TGTGCCAGCAGTTGGGGGACAGACTATAATTCACCCCTCCACTTT. It yields the protein CASSWGTDYNSPLHF. This sequence joins TRBV28 and TRBJ1-6; 7 bases agree with TRBD1. CDR1 is MDHEN and CDR2 is SYDVKM in the germline V gene. The ends lost 4 bases at V and 3 bases at J; junction bases unmatched: 3. The CDR3 is 15 amino acids.

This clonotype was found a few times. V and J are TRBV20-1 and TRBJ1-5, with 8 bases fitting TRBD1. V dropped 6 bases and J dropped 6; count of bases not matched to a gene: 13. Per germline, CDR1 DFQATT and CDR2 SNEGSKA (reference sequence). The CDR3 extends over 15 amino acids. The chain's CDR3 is CSAHSQATGVQPQHF. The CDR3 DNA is TGCAGTGCCCATAGCCAGGCGACAGGGGTTCAGCCCCAGCATTTT.

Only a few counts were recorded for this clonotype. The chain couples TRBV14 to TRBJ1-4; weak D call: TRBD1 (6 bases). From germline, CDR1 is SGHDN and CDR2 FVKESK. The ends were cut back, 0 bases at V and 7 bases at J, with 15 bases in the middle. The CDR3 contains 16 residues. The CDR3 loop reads CASSQDAGGGREKLFF. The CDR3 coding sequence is TGTGCCAGCAGCCAAGACGCCGGGGGCGGGCGTGAAAAACTGTTTTTT.

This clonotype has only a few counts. The CDR3 DNA is TGCGCCAGCAGCTCCACCACACCTAGCGCAGGGACAGATACGCAGTATTTT. Translated: CASSSTTPSAGTDTQYF. The chain joins TRBV5-1 to TRBJ2-3; possible D gene TRBD2, 6 bases. This CDR3 spans 17 amino acids. Germline CDR1 is SGHRS and CDR2 is YFSETQ. V lost 3 bases and J 3 bases, leaving 20 bases between the germline ends.